The clone carrying this T cell receptor beta chain was found many times. Amplified TCR beta CDR3 regions came from RNA transcripts. TCR CDR3 regions were first amplified by RT-PCR with HTBI primers. Using its own MiXCR run on the multiplex PCR reads, TCRdb lists one record per CDR3 protein. The table has 600,000 to 650,000 distinct CDR3 sequences, around 20% seen once. This specimen belongs to a study of T cells in Graves' hyperthyroidism and ophthalmopathy. This CDR3 is built from 15 residues. Germline V gives CDR1 MDHEN, CDR2 SYDVKM. V lost 4 bases to trimming and J lost 2 bases, with 15 bases between them. Orbital computed tomography and thyroid ultrasound, together with serum TRAb and thyroxine and clinical symptoms, were used for diagnoses.

The sample consisted of blood. V and J are TRBV28 and TRBJ2-7; perhaps TRBD2 as D (5 bases). The receptor's source is a man younger than 45 with Graves' ophthalmopathy. DNA of the CDR3: TGTGCCAGCAGTTCATATGAGGGCAGTCCCTACGAGCAGTACTTC. Its protein product is CASSSYEGSPYEQYF.